The next 10 T cell receptor beta chains were all read from a single sample in a study of blood T cells in healthy people across ages. It was with a sample-barcoded 5' primer and a J-beta primer mix that a second PCR of roughly 7 to 12 cycles was run. TCRdb reprocessed the 5' RACE reads via MiXCR and lists one record per CDR3 protein. This table has approximately 900,000 distinct CDR3 sequences, 25% to 35% appearing once. These data were also reused for a study on T cells of mothers and their children.

The sample comprised blood. The receptor set was obtained from a woman aged 35 to 49 in good health.

The table lists this clonotype with a few counts. This chain uses TRBV28 with TRBJ2-3; unclear D gene. The CDR3 is made up of 15 amino acids. The germline V gene has CDR1 MDHEN and CDR2 SYDVKM. Trimming cost V 3 bases and J 4 bases, with 14 bases left between them. The CDR3: CASSLSQAPADTQYF. The CDR3 DNA sequence: TGTGCCAGCAGTTTGTCCCAGGCCCCGGCAGATACGCAGTATTTT.

This chain connects TRBV30 to TRBJ2-1; D may match TRBD1 or TRBD2 (6 bases each). V lost 0 bases and J lost 6, with 21 bases in between. The V gene's germline CDR1 is GTSNPN and CDR2 SVGIG (reference sequence). The CDR3 sequence is 17 residues long. CDR3 residues: CAWSVLGGLSFSNEQFF. For the CDR3, the DNA is TGTGCCTGGAGTGTATTGGGGGGCCTTTCCTTCTCCAATGAGCAGTTCTTC.

The chain is built from TRBV7-2 and TRBJ2-1, with 8 bases identical to TRBD2. V trimming: 6 bases; J trimming: 1 base; junction bases outside the gene matches: 8. There are 16 residues in the CDR3. In germline, CDR1 is SGHTA, CDR2 FQGNSA. In DNA form, the CDR3 reads TGTGCCAGCAGATACCTTAGCGGGGTATCCTACAATGAGCAGTTCTTC. Translating gives CASRYLSGVSYNEQFF.

V is TRBV2 and J is TRBJ2-3, with D perhaps assigned TRBD1 or TRBD2 (5 bases each). Germline V gives CDR1 SNHLY, CDR2 FYNNEI. Trimming took off 7 bases at V and 6 bases at J, with 23 bases between the two ends. The CDR3 spans 16 residues. Written as DNA, the CDR3 is TGTGCCAGCACCCAAAGAGGGGCCAGCGTTAAGGATACGCAGTATTTT. Its protein product is CASTQRGASVKDTQYF.

This chain connects TRBV20-1 to TRBJ2-1; D is undetermined. The V end lost 3 bases, the J end lost 15 bases, and 15 bases lay between the germline ends. Per germline, CDR1 DFQATT and CDR2 SNEGSKA (reference sequence). This CDR3 region has 11 residues. The CDR3: CSASGSGRPFF. The CDR3 nucleotides are TGCAGTGCTAGTGGGTCGGGCAGGCCGTTCTTC.

The chain has TRBV30 and TRBJ2-7, with TRBD2 matching over 7 bases. With 0 bases clipped from V and 0 bases from J, the junction kept 5 bases outside the gene matches. From germline, CDR1 is GTSNPN and CDR2 SVGIG (reference sequence). The CDR3 length is 15 residues. The CDR3 loop is CAWSVRGVLSYEQYF. The CDR3, as DNA: TGTGCCTGGAGTGTACGGGGGGTCCTCTCCTACGAGCAGTACTTC.

For this clonotype: A much larger clone sits a single nucleotide away, making a read error possible. The rearrangement links TRBV11-2 to TRBJ1-1; no definite D call. The CDR3 contains 13 residues. Per germline, CDR1 SGHAT and CDR2 FQNNGV. CDR3 DNA: TGTACCAGCAGCTCAAGGAGGAACACTGAAGCTTTCTTT. This sequence encodes CTSSSRRNTEAFF.

As regards this clonotype: The final CDR3 position lacks the conserved phenylalanine or tryptophan, pointing to a likely read error. J is TRBJ1-4 and V is TRBV7-2; D unresolved. V lost 9 bases, J lost 0 bases, and 8 bases lay in between. From germline, CDR1 is SGHTA and CDR2 FQGNSA. This CDR3 spans 13 amino acids. The CDR3 sequence: CASGLSTNEKLFL. The CDR3 nucleotides are TGTGCCAGTGGACTTTCAACTAATGAAAAACTGTTTTTG.

The V and J genes are TRBV20-1 and TRBJ2-1; D not resolved. Germline CDR1 DFQATT, CDR2 SNEGSKA (reference sequence). V lost 2 bases to trimming and J lost 7 bases, with 9 bases between them. The CDR3 runs to 12 residues. This chain's CDR3 is CSARQDGNEQFF. In nucleotides, the CDR3 is TGCAGTGCTAGACAGGATGGGAATGAGCAGTTCTTC.

This clonotype was seen more than once but under ten times. This chain uses TRBV12-3 or TRBV12-4 with TRBJ1-1; D remains ambiguous. V dropped 4 bases and J dropped 8 bases, with 8 bases sitting between them. The CDR3 spans 11 residues. The CDR3 coding sequence is TGTGCCAGCAGTTCAAACCAGGAAGCTTTCTTT. As protein: CASSSNQEAFF.